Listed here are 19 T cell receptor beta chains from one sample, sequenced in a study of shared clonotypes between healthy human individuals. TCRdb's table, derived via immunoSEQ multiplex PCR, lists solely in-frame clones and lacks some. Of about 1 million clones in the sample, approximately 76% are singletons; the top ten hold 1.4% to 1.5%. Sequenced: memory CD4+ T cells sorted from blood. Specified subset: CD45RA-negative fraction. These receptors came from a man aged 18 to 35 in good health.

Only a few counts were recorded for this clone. CDR3 loop: CASSDSGSTYEQYF. The CDR3 region has the DNA TGTGCCAGCAGTGATTCAGGGTCGACCTACGAGCAGTACTTC. The chain uses TRBV6-1 and TRBJ2-7, with a weak D call TRBD1 (5 bases). The germline V and J ends were trimmed by 3 bases and 2 bases, with 11 bases remaining between them. The germline gives CDR1 MNHNS, CDR2 SASEGT. The CDR3 totals 14 residues.

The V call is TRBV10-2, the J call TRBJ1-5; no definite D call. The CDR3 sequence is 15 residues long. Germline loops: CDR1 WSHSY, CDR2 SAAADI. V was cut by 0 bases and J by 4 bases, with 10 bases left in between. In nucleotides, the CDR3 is TGCGCCAGCAGTGAGTCAGTTATGGGGAATCAGCCCCAGCATTTT. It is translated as CASSESVMGNQPQHF.

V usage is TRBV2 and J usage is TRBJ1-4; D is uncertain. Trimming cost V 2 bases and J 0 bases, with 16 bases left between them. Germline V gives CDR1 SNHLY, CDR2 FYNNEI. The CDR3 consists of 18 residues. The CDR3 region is CASSEPRLGFATNEKLFF. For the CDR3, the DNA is TGTGCCAGCAGTGAACCCAGGCTAGGGTTTGCAACTAATGAAAAACTGTTTTTT.

Here the CDR3 reads CASRATSGGGTQYF. Written as DNA, the CDR3 is TGTGCCAGCAGAGCCACTAGCGGAGGGGGAACCCAGTACTTC. The rearrangement joins TRBV11-2 to TRBJ2-5, with 8 nucleotides matching TRBD2. This CDR3 region has 14 residues. Germline V gives CDR1 SGHAT, CDR2 FQNNGV. After removal of 6 bases from V and 8 bases from J, the junction contained 11 bases not matched to a gene.

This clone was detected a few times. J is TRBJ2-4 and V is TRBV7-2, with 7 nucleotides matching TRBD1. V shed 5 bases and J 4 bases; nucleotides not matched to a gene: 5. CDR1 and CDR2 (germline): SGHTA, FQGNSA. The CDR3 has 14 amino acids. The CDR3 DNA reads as TGTGCCAGCAGCACTAGACAGGGAAAAAACATTCAGTACTTC. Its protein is CASSTRQGKNIQYF.

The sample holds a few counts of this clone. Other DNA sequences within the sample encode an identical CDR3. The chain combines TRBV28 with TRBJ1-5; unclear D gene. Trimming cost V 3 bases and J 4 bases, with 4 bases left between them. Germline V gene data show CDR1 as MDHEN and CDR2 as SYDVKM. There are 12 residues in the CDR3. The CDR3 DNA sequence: TGTGCCAGCAGTTTTGGGAATCAGCCCCAGCATTTT. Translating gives CASSFGNQPQHF.

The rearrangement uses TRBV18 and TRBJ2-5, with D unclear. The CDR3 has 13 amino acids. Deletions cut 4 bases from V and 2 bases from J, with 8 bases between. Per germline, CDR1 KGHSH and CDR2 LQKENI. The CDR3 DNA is TGTGCCAGCTCACAATTAAGTCAAGAGACCCAGTACTTC. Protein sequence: CASSQLSQETQYF. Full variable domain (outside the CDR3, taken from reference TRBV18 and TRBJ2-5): NAGVMQNPRHLVRRRGQEARLRCSPMKGHSHVYWYRQLPEEGLKFMVYLQKENIIDESGMPKERFSAEFPKEGPSILRIQQVVRGDSAAYFCASSQLSQETQYFGPGTRLLVL.

CDR3 nucleotide sequence: TGTGCCAGCAGCCCTGGGACTAGCGGGACGTCCTCCCAAGAGACCCAGTACTTC. Its protein product is CASSPGTSGTSSQETQYF. The chain links TRBV7-9 to TRBJ2-5; 13 positions match TRBD2. The germline V gene has CDR1 SEHNR and CDR2 FQNEAQ (reference sequence). The CDR3 length is 18 residues. Trimming at V came to 5 bases and at J to 1 base, leaving 10 bases not matched to a gene.

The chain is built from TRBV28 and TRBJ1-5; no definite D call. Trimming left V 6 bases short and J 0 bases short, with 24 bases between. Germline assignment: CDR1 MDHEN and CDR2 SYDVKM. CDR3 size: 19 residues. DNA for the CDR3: TGTGCCAGCAGCTCCGTTGGGGTCCTAATAAGTAGTAGCAATCAGCCCCAGCATTTT. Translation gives CASSSVGVLISSSNQPQHF.

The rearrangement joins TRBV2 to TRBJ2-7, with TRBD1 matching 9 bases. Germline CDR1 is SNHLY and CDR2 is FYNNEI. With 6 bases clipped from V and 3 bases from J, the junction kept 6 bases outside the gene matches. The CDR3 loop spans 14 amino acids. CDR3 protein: CASSSGTGFYEQYF. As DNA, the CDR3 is TGTGCCAGCAGCTCCGGGACAGGGTTCTACGAGCAGTACTTC.

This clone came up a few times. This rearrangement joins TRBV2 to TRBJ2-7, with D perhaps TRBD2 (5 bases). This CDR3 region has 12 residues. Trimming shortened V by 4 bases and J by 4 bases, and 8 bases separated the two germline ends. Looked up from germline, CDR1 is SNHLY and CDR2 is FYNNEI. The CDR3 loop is CASSGGEYEQYF. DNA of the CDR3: TGTGCCAGCAGTGGGGGAGAGTACGAGCAGTACTTC.

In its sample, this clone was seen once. CDR3 residues: CASSLGRNYGYTF. CDR3 DNA sequence: TGTGCCAGCAGCTTAGGACGTAACTATGGCTACACCTTC. The chain uses TRBV7-2 and TRBJ1-2; no reliable D call. V lost 1 base and J 1 base, leaving 4 bases between the germline ends. This CDR3 is 13 amino acids long. The germline V gene has CDR1 SGHTA and CDR2 FQGNSA.

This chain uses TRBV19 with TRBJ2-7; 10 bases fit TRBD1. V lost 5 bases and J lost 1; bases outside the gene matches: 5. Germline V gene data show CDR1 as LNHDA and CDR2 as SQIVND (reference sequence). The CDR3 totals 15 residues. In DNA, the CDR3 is TGTGCCAGTAGTCCCGGGACAGGGGTATCCTACGAGCAGTACTTC. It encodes CASSPGTGVSYEQYF.

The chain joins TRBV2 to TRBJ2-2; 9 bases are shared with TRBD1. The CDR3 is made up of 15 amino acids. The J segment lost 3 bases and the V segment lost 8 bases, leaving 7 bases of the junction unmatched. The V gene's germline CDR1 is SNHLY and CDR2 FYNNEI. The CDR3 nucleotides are TGTGCCAGCCGGGGACAGGGTGGGGACACCGGGGAGCTGTTTTTT. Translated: CASRGQGGDTGELFF.

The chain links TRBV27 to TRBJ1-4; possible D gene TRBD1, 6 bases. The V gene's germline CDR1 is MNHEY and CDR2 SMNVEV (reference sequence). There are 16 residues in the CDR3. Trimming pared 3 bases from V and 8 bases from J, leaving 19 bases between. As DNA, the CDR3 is TGTGCCAGCAGTTTTAAACGTACAGGGAGCGGGGAAAAACTGTTTTTT. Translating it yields CASSFKRTGSGEKLFF.

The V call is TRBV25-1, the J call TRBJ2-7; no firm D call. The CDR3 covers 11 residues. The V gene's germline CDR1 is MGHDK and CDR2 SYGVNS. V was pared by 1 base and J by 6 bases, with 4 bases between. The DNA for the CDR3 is TGTGCCAGCAGTGAATCCCTCGAGCAGTACTTC. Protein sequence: CASSESLEQYF.

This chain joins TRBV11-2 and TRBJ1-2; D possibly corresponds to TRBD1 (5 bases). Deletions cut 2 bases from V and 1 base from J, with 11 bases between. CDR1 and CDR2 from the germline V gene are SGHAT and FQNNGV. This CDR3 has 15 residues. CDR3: CASSLSGRINYGYTF. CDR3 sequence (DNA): TGTGCCAGCAGCTTATCGGGACGGATTAACTATGGCTACACCTTC.

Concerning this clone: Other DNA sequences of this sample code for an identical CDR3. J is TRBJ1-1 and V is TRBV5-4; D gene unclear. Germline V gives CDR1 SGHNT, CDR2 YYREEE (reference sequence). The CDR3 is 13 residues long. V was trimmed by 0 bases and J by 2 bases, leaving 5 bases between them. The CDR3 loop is CASSLDLNTEAFF. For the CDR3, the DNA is TGTGCCAGCAGCTTGGACCTTAACACTGAAGCTTTCTTT.

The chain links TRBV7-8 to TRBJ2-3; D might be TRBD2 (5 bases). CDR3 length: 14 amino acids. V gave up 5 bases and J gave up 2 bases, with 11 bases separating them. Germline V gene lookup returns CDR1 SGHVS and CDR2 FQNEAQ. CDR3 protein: CASSRGISTDTQYF. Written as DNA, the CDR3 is TGTGCCAGCAGCCGGGGTATTTCCACAGATACGCAGTATTTT.